This TCR beta chain is drawn from a study of T-cell reconstitution after alpha-beta-depleted transplantation in children (dated by TCRdb to about 2016). Context from the whole study: The study quantitatively tracked T-cell immune reconstitution after TCRalphabeta/CD19-depleted allogeneic hematopoietic cell transplantation in children using TCR repertoire profiling. The paper's findings and limits, for the study overall: Over the following months the frequencies of hyperexpanded clones went down, and after one year T-cell counts and TCRbeta diversity were mostly credited to newly produced T cells. Apparently early alphabetaT-cell count recovery about two months after transplant reportedly relied on only several hundred rapidly expanded clones derived from non-depleted graft cells. In some patients, the high TCRbeta diversity seen at day 60 was put down to recipient T cells and intrathymic progenitors that had survived conditioning.

Library preparation was by PCR. The reads were generated on an Illumina HiSeq 2500. TCR library preparation used molecular barcoding, with unique molecular identifiers applied to normalize quantification of the TCRbeta repertoire. Starting from the raw public reads, TCRdb applied fastp trimming at Q25, assembled clones with MiXCR and retained in-frame beta chains. Rows merge per CDR3 protein into single entries with the most common DNA and genes. This sample has fewer than 150,000 distinct CDR3 sequences in its table, and roughly 10% of those were observed once. The ten largest clones add up to approximately 25% of the sample. This clonotype was seen only a few times. Its antigen remains undetermined. No per-base quality is available; no much larger clone lies one base away. The CDR3 starts with the cysteine, ends with the phenylalanine, and has 14 residues. Here the CDR3 DNA is all that survives: 42 bases in frame from base 1. After removal of 10 bases from V and 0 bases from J, the junction retains 8 bases not matched to a gene. The CDR1 and CDR2 encoded by the germline V gene (reference sequence) are SGHAT and FQDESV.

The treatment or condition label, read with the paper, signifies: allogeneic hematopoietic cell transplantation with graft depleted of TCRalphabeta T cells and CD19 B cells. The children who served as transplant recipients had been given grafts of TCRalphabeta/CD19-depleted allogeneic hematopoietic cells. This chain joins TRBV11-1 to TRBJ2-5; 7 bases in between match TRBD1. Sequenced material: PBMCs, mostly from graft donor cells, taken 180 days after TCRalphabeta/CD19-depleted stem cell transplant. The sequence was obtained from a girl less than two years old who had a stem cell transplant for combined immunodeficiency, so the T cells may come from the graft donor. The nucleotide sequence reads TGTGCCACGGTCGGACAGGTCAACCAAGAGACCCAGTACTTC. It specifies CATVGQVNQETQYF.